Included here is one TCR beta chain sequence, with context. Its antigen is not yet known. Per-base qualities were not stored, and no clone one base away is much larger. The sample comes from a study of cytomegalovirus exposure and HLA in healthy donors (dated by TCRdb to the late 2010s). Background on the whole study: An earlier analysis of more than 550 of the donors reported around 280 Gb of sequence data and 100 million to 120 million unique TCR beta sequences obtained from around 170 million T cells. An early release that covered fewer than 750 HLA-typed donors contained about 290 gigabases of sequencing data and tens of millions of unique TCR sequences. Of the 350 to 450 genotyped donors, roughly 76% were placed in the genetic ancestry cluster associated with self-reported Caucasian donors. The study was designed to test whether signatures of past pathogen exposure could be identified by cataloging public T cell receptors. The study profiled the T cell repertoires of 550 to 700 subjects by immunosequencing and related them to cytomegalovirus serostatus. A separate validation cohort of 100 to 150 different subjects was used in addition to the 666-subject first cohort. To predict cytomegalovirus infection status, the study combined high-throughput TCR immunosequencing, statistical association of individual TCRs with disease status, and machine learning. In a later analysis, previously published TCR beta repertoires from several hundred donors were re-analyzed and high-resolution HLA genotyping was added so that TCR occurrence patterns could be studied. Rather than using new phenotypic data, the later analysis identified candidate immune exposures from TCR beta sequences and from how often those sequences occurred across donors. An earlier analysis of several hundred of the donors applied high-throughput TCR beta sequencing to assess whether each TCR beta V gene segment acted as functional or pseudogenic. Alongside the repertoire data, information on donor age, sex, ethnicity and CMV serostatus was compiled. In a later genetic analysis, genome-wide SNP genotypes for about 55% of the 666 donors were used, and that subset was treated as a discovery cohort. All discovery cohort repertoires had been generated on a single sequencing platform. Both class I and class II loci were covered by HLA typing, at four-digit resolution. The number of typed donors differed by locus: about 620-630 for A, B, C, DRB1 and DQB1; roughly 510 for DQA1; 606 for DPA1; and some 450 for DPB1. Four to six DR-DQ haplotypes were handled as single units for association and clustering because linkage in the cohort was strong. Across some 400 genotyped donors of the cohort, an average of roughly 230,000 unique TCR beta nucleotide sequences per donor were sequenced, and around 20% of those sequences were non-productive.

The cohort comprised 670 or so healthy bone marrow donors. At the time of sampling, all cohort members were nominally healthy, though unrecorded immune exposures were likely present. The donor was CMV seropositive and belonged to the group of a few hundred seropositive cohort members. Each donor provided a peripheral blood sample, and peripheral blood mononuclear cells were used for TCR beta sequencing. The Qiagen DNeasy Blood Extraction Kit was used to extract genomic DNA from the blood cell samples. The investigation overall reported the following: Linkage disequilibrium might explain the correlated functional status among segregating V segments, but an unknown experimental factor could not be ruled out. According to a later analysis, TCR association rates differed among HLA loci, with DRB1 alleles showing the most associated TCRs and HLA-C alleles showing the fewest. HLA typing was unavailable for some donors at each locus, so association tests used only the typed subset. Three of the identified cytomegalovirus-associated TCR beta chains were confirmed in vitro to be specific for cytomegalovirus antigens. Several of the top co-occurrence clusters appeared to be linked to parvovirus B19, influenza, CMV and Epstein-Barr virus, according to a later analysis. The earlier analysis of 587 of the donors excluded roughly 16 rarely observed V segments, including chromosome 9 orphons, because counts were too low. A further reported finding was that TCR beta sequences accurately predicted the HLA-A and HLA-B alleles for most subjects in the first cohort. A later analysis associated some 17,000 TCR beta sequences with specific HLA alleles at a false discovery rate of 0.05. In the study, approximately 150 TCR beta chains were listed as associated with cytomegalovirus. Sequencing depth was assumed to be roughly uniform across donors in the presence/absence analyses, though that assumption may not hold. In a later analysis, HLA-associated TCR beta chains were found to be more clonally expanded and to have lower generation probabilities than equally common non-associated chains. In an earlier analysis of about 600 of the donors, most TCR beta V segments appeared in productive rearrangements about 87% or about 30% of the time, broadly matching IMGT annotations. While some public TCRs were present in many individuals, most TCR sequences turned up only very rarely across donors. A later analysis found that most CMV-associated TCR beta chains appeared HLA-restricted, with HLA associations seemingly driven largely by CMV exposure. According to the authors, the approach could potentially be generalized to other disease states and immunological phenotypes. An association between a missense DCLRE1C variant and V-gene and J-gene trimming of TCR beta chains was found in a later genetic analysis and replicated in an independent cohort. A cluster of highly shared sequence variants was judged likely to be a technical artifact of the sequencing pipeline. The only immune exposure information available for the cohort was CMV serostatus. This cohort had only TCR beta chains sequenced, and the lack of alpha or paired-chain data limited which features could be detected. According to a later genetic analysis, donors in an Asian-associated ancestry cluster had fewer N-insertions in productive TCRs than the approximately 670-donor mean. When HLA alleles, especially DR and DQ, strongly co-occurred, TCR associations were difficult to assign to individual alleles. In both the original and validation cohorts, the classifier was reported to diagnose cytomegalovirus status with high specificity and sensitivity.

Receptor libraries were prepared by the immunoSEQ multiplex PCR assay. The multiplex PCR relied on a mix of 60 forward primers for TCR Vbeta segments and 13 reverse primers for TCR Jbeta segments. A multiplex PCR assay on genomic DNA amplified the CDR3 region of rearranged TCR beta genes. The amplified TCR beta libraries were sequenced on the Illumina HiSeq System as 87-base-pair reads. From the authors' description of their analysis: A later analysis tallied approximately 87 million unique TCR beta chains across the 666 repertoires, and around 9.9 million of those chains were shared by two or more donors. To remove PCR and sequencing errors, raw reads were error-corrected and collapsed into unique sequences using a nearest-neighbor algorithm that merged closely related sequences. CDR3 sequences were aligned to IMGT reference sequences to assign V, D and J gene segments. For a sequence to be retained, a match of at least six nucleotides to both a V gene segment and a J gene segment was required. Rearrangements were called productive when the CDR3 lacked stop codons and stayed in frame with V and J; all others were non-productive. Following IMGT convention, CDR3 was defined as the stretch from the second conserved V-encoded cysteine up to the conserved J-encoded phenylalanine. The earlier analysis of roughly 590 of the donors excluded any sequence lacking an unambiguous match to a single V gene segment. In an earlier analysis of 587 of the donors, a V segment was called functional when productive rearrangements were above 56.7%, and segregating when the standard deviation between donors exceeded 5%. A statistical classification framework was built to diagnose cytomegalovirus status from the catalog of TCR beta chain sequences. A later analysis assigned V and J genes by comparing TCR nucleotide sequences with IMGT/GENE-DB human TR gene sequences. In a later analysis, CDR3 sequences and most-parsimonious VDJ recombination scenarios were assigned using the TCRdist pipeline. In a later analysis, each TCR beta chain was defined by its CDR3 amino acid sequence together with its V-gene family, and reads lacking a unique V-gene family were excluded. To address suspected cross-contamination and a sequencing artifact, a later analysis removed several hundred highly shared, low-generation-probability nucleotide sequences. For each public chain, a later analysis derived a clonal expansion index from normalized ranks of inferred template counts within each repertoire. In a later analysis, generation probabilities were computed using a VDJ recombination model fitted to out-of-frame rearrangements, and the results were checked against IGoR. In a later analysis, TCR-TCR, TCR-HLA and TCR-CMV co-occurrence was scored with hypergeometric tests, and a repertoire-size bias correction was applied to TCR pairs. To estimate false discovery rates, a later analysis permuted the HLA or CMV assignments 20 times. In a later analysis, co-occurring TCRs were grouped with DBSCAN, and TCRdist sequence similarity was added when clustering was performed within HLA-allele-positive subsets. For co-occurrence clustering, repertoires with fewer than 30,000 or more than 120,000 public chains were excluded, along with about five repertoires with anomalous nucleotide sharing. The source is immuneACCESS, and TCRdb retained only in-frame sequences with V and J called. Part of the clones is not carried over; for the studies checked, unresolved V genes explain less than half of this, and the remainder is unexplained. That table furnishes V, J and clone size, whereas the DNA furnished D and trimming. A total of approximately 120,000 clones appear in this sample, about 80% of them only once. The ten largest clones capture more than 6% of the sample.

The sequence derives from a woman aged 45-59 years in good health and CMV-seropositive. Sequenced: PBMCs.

The DNA sequence is given as TGTGCCAGTAGTATCTCGGTAAATGAGCAGTTCTTC. Its product reads: CASSISVNEQFF. Recombination connected TRBV19 to TRBJ2-1, with no confident D gene call. V loses 3 bases, J loses 7 bases, and the germline ends lie 7 bases apart. From the cysteine through the phenylalanine, the CDR3 covers 12 amino acids. Only the CDR3 DNA stays, 36 bases, in frame from base 1. According to the germline V gene (reference sequence), CDR1 reads LNHDA and CDR2 reads SQIVND.